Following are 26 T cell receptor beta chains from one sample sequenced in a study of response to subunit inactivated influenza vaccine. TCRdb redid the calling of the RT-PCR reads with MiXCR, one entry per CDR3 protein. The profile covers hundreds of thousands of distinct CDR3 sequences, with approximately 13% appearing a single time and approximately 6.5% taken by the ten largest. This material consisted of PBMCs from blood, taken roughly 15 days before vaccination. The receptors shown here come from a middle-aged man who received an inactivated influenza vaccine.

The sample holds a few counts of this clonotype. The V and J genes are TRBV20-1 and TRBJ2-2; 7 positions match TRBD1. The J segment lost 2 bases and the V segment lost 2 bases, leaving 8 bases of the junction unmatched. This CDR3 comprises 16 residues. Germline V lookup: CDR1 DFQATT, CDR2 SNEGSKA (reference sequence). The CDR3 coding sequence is TGCAGTGCTAGAAAACAGGGGTCCTTAAACACCGGGGAGCTGTTTTTT. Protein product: CSARKQGSLNTGELFF.

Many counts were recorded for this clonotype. This CDR3 is CASSYSGRDTEAFF. The CDR3 nucleotides read TGTGCCAGCAGTTACTCGGGCAGGGACACTGAAGCTTTCTTT. V gene TRBV6-5 combines with J gene TRBJ1-1; possible D gene TRBD1, 5 bases. The CDR3 totals 14 residues. V lost 0 bases and J 3 bases, leaving 8 bases between the germline ends. The germline gives CDR1 MNHEY, CDR2 SVGAGI.

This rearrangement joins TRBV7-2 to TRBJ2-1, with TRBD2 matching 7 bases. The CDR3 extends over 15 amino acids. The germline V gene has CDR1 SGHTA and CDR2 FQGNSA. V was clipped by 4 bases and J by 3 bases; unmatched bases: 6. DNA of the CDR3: TGTGCCAGCAGCTCAGCAGCGGGGTTCTACAATGAGCAGTTCTTC. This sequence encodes CASSSAAGFYNEQFF.

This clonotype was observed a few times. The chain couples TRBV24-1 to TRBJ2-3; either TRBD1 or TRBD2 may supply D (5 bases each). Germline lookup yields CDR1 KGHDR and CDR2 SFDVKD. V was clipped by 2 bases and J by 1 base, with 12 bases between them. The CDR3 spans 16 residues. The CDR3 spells CATSDSPGARTDTQYF. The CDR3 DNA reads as TGTGCCACCAGTGATTCCCCCGGGGCTCGCACAGATACGCAGTATTTT.

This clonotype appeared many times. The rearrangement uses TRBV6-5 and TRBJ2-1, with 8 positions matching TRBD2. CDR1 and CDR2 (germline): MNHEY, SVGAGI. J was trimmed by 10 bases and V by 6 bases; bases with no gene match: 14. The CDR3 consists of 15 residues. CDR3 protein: CASSLTALAVGEQFF. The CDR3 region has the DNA TGTGCCAGCAGCTTGACTGCACTAGCGGTCGGAGAGCAGTTCTTC.

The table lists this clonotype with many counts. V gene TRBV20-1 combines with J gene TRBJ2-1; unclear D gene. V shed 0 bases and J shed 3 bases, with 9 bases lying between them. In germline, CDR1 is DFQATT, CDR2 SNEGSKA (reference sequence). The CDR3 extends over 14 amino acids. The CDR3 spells CSARDKASYNEQFF. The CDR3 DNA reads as TGCAGTGCTAGAGATAAGGCTAGCTACAATGAGCAGTTCTTC.

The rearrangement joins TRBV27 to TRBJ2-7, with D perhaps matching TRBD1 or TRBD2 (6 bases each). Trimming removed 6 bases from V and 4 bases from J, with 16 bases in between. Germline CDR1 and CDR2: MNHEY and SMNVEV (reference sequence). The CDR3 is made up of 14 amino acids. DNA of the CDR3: TGTGCCAGCAGCTATCAACTAGGGGGGTACGAGCAGTACTTC. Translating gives CASSYQLGGYEQYF.

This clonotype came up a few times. The DNA for the CDR3 is TGTGCCAGCAGTTACTCGCCCGGGACAGGGGCATATGAGCAGTTCTTC. Translated: CASSYSPGTGAYEQFF. V gene TRBV6-5 combines with J gene TRBJ2-1; 10 positions agree with TRBD1. Per the germline V gene, CDR1 is MNHEY and CDR2 is SVGAGI. J lost 8 bases, V lost 0 bases, and 7 bases had no gene match. The length of the CDR3 is 16 residues.

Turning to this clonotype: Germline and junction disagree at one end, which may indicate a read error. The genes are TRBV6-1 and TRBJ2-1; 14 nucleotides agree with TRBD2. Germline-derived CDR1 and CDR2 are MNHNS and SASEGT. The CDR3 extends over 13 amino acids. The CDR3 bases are TGTGCCAGCAGCACAGGGACTAGCGGGGGCCATGTCTTC. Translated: CASSTGTSGGHVF.

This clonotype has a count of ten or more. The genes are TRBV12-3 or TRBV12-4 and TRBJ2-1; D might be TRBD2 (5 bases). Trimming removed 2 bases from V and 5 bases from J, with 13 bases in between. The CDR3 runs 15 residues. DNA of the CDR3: TGTGCCAGCAGTTTAACCCAGCGGATGCACAATGAGCAGTTCTTC. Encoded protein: CASSLTQRMHNEQFF.

The CDR3 here is CASSSLGGRNTGELFF. The CDR3 coding sequence is TGTGCCAGCAGTTCTCTAGGAGGCAGGAACACCGGGGAGCTGTTTTTT. The chain carries TRBV6-5 and TRBJ2-2; D perhaps matches TRBD2 (5 bases). V was cut by 4 bases and J by 1 base, with 13 bases left in between. This CDR3 comprises 16 residues. Germline V gene data show CDR1 as MNHEY and CDR2 as SVGAGI.

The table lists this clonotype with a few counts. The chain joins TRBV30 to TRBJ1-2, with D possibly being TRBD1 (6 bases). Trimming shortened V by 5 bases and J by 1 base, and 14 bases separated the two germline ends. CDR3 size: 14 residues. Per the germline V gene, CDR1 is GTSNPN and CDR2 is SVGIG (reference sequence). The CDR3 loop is CAWVDRQFNYGYTF. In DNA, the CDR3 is TGTGCCTGGGTGGACAGACAATTTAACTATGGCTACACCTTC.

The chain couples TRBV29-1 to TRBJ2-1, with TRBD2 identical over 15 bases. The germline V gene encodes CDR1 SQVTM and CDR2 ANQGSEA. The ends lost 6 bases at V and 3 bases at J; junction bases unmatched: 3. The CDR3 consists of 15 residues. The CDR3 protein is CSVGLAGGIYNEQFF. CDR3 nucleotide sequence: TGCAGCGTCGGACTAGCGGGGGGGATCTACAATGAGCAGTTCTTC.

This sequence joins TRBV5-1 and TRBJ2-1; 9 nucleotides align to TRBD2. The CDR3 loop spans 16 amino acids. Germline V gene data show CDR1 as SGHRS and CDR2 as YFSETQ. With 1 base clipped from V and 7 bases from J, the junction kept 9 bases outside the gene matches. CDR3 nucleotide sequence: TGCGCCAGCAGCTTGTTGCCTAGCGGGAACGGGAATGAGCAGTTCTTC. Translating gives CASSLLPSGNGNEQFF.

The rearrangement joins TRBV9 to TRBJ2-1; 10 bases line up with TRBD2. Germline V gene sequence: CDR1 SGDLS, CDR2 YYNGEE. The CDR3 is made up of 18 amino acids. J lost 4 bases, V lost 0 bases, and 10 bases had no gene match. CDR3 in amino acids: CASSVEPKREGLYNEQFF. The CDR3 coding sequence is TGTGCCAGCAGCGTAGAGCCGAAGCGGGAGGGACTATACAATGAGCAGTTCTTC.

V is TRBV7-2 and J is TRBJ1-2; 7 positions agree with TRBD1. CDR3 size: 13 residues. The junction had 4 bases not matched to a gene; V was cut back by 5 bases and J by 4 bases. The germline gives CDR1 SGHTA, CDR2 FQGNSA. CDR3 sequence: CASSMGQIYGYTF. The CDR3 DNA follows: TGTGCCAGCAGCATGGGACAGATCTATGGCTACACCTTC.

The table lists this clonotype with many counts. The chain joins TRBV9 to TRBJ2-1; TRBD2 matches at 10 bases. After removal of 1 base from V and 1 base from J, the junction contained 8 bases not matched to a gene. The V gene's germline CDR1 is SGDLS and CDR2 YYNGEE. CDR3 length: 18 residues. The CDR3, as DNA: TGTGCCAGCAGCGTAAACCTAGCGGGAGAGGGATCCTACAATGAGCAGTTCTTC. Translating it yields CASSVNLAGEGSYNEQFF.

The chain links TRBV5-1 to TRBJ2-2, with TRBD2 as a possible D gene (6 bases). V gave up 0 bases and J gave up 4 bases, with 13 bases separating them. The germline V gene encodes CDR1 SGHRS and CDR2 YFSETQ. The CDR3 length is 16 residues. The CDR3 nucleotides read TGCGCCAGCAGCTTGGCCGGCGGGATGAGCACCGGGGAGCTGTTTTTT. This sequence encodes CASSLAGGMSTGELFF. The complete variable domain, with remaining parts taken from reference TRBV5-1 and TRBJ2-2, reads KAGVTQTPRYLIKTRGQQVTLSCSPISGHRSVSWYQQTPGQGLQFLFEYFSETQRNKGNFPGRFSGRQFSNSRSEMNVSTLELGDSALYLCASSLAGGMSTGELFFGEGSRLTVL.

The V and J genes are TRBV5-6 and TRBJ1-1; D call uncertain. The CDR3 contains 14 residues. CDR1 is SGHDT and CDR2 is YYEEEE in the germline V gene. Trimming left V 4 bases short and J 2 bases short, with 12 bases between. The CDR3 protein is CASSPARFNTEAFF. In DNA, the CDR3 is TGTGCCAGCAGCCCCGCTAGATTTAACACTGAAGCTTTCTTT. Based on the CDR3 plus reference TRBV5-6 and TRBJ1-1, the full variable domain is DAGVTQSPTHLIKTRGQQVTLRCSPKSGHDTVSWYQQALGQGPQFIFQYYEEEERQRGNFPDRFSGHQFPNYSSELNVNALLLGDSALYLCASSPARFNTEAFFGQGTRLTVV.

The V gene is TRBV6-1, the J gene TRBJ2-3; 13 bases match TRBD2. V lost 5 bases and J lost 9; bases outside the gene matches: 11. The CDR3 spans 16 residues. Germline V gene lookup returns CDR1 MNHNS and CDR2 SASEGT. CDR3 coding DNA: TGTGCCAGCAGTACAGGACTAGCGGGAGCCCCCGAGACGCAGTATTTT. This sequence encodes CASSTGLAGAPETQYF.

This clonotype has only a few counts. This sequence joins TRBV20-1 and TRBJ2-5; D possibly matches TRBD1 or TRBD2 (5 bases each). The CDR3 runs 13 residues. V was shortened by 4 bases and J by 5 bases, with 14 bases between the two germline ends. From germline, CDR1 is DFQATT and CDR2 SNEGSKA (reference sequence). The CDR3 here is CSANRDHLETQYF. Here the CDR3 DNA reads TGCAGTGCTAACCGGGACCATCTGGAGACCCAGTACTTC.

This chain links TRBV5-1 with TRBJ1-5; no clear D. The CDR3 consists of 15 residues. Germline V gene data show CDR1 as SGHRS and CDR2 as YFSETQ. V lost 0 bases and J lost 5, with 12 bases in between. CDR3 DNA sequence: TGCGCCAGCAGCTTGGGGGGAGGACCCCATCAGCCCCAGCATTTT. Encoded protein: CASSLGGGPHQPQHF.

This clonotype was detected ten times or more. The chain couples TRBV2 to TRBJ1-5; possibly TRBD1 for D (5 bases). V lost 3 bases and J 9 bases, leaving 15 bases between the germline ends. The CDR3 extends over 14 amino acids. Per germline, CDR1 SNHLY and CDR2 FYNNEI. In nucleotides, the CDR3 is TGTGCCAGCAGTGAGATTGGTCAGAGGGGGCCCCAGCATTTT. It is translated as CASSEIGQRGPQHF.

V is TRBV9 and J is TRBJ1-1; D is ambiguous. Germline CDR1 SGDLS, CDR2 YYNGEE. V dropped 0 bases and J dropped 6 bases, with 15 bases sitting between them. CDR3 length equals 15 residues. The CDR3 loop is CASSVAPTVSAEAFF. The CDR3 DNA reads TGTGCCAGCAGCGTAGCACCAACGGTAAGCGCTGAAGCTTTCTTT.

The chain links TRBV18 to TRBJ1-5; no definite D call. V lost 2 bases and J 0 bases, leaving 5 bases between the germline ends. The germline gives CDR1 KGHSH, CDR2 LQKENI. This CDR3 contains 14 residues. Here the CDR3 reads CASSPDNSNQPQHF. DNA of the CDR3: TGTGCCAGCTCACCAGACAATAGCAATCAGCCCCAGCATTTT. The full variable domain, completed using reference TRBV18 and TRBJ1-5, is NAGVMQNPRHLVRRRGQEARLRCSPMKGHSHVYWYRQLPEEGLKFMVYLQKENIIDESGMPKERFSAEFPKEGPSILRIQQVVRGDSAAYFCASSPDNSNQPQHFGDGTRLSIL.

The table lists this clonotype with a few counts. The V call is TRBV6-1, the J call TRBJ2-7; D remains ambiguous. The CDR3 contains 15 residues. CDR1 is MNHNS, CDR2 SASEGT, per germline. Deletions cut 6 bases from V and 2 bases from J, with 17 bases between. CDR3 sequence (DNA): TGTGCCAGCAGCCAAACTAACGGGTATGCCTACGAGCAGTACTTC. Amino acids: CASSQTNGYAYEQYF.